This entry describes one T cell receptor beta chain. No antigen is known for it. The CDR3 covers 9 residues. Per the germline V gene, CDR1 is MNHNY and CDR2 is SVGAGI (reference sequence). The sample comes from a study of T cell repertoires in cytomegalovirus infection. Study details: Shared public TCR beta signatures pointed to both CMV infection and a matching HLA type. Whole-study findings and limits: Cumulative public TCR beta family frequency identified carriers of CMV plus the relevant HLA. The ex vivo response was dominated by HLA-C-restricted CMV-specific TCR beta clonotypes.

TCRdb re-called the reads with MiXCR, one entry per CDR3 protein. Of just under 300,000 distinct CDR3 sequences in the sample, 9.6% were seen once. This clonotype was sampled from a human donor in good health (CMV status not recorded). Some clones in this sample may be carry-over from other donors' samples. The specimen was PBMCs. This chain uses TRBV6-6 with TRBJ2-6; D remains ambiguous. The CDR3, as DNA: TGTGTCCTCAAGAACGTCCTGACTTTC. Residues: CVLKNVLTF.